This T cell receptor beta chain was documented in a study of T cell responses to AZD1222 COVID-19 vaccine. Findings and limits, study-wide: Among AZD1222 vaccinees, only 5 to 7 were seropositive at baseline. Possibly, clonal diversity was underestimated; donors were largely white British and included more females. With two AZD1222 doses given, Spike-specific TCR breadth and depth both rose. The study found vaccine-associated CD4 TCRs spanning spike, dominant at 160-218 and 743-854.

In regard to this clone: Its matching antigen is unknown.

Profiled with immunoSEQ multiplex PCR; TCRdb holds only in-frame clones, not every one. The repertoire holds about 170,000 clones, around nine tenths seen once, with about 3% in the top ten. This CDR3 has 14 residues. The germline gives CDR1 LNHDA, CDR2 SQIVND (reference sequence). V shed 3 bases and J shed 1 base, with 9 bases lying between them. This rearrangement joins TRBV19 to TRBJ1-1, with a tentative D call TRBD1 (6 bases). This clonotype was sampled from an adult in good health. The sample was peripheral blood, taken on day 0 of AZD1222 vaccination. The CDR3 DNA follows: TGTGCCAGTAGTATGCAGGGGACGAACACTGAAGCTTTCTTT. Translated: CASSMQGTNTEAFF.